A selection of T cell receptor beta chains follows, all from one sample in a study of blood T cell repertoires in COVID-19. Here immunoSEQ multiplex PCR was the method, and the copy in TCRdb shows in-frame clones only, minus some. The sample holds 330,000 or so clones, about 90% seen once. What was sequenced was PBMCs or T cells enriched from blood (not recorded which). The receptors shown here come from a man between 35 and 55 years old in a cohort exposed to, infected with or recovered from COVID-19 (not recorded which). Both conserved end residues are part of each CDR3. A D gene is named only where the DNA matches it firmly. Clone size is given for some rows only: seen once, a few or many times, or a class if the clone is expanded.

j_gene | v_gene | abundance | d_gene | CDR3nt | CDR3aa
TRBJ2-1 | TRBV10-3 | NA | NA | TGTGCCATCAGTGAGTCTTACAGCAGGGGGGACAATGAGCAGTTCTTC | CAISESYSRGDNEQFF
TRBJ1-5 | TRBV9 | NA | NA | TGTGCCAGCAGCGGCGGGCCGAGCACCCAGCCCCAGCATTTT | CASSGGPSTQPQHF
TRBJ1-1 | TRBV4-2 | NA | TRBD1 | TGTGCCAGCAGCCTAGGACAGGTGGTTGGAAACACTGAAGCTTTCTTT | CASSLGQVVGNTEAFF
TRBJ2-1 | TRBV3-1/TRBV3-2 | NA | TRBD2 | TGTGCCAGCAGCCAACTAGCGGGAGCCTACAATGAGCAGTTCTTC | CASSQLAGAYNEQFF
TRBJ1-2 | TRBV9 | NA | TRBD1 | TGTGCCAGCAGCGTATCGGCCGGGACAGGGGGCGCGGGCTATGGCTACACCTTC | CASSVSAGTGGAGYGYTF
TRBJ2-3 | TRBV7-2 | NA | NA | TGTGCCAGCAGCTTAGCAGGAGGGTCGGGGGATACGCAGTATTTT | CASSLAGGSGDTQYF
TRBJ1-6 | TRBV30 | NA | NA | TGTGCCTGGAGTGTATCGTTCGCCCGCGATAATTCACCCCTCCACTTT | CAWSVSFARDNSPLHF
TRBJ1-1 | TRBV29-1 | NA | NA | TGCAGCGTTGAAGGAGGGAACACTGAAGCTTTCTTT | CSVEGGNTEAFF
TRBJ2-7 | TRBV2 | NA | TRBD1 | TGTGCCAGCATCGAGTCAGGGGGATCCTACGAGCAGTACTTC | CASIESGGSYEQYF
TRBJ2-1 | TRBV7-9 | NA | TRBD2 | TGTGCCAGCAGCTTAATTACGGGAGGGCCTTCTGATGAGCAGTTCTTC | CASSLITGGPSDEQFF
TRBJ1-1 | TRBV5-1 | few | NA | TGCGCCAGCAGCTTGGCCGCAGTCGATGAAGCTTTCTTT | CASSLAAVDEAFF
TRBJ2-1 | TRBV19 | NA | TRBD2 | TGTGCCAGTAGTATTCCCCCGACTAGCGGGCCATACAATGAGCAGTTCTTC | CASSIPPTSGPYNEQFF
TRBJ2-7 | TRBV6-5 | once | TRBD2 | TGTGCCAGCAGTTACCACAGACTAGCGGGAAGGCGCGAGCAGTACTTC | CASSYHRLAGRREQYF
TRBJ1-2 | TRBV9 | NA | TRBD1 | TGTGCCAGCAGCGGGACAGGGACTTCCTATGGCTACACCTTC | CASSGTGTSYGYTF
TRBJ1-5 | TRBV2 | NA | NA | TGTGCCAGCAGTGAAAACGGGGGGCCTAATCAGCCCCAGCATTTT | CASSENGGPNQPQHF
TRBJ2-7 | TRBV7-9 | NA | TRBD1 | TGTGCCAGCGATCGTGGGGAACAGGGGAGCTACGAGCAGTACTTC | CASDRGEQGSYEQYF
TRBJ1-1 | TRBV6-5 | NA | TRBD1 | TGTGCCAGCAGTTACTCTGACAGGGCGAACACTGAAGCTTTCTTT | CASSYSDRANTEAFF